These 18 T cell receptor beta chains were sequenced from one sample in a study of Ad26.COV2.S vaccination and SARS-CoV-2 variants. Treatment here: some 20 received Ad26.COV2.S at low or high dose, single or two shots; about 5 received placebo; per-sample allocation not given. At day 63 after the first vaccine or placebo injection, samples were drawn. Produced via immunoSEQ multiplex PCR; TCRdb's table is partial and in-frame only. The table includes roughly 450,000 clones, over 75% detected once. Material: peripheral blood, obtained in a trial of Ad26.COV2.S vaccine versus placebo. These receptors originate from a person between 18 and 60 years old who received the Ad26.COV2.S COVID-19 vaccine or a placebo.

The chain joins TRBV18 to TRBJ2-3, with D perhaps being TRBD1 or TRBD2 (5 bases each). This CDR3 comprises 15 residues. V was trimmed by 3 bases and J by 6 bases, leaving 16 bases between them. CDR1 is KGHSH, CDR2 LQKENI, per germline. The CDR3 here is CASSPPGPSGDTQYF. The CDR3 DNA sequence: TGTGCCAGCTCACCTCCGGGACCGTCCGGGGATACGCAGTATTTT.

This clone has a single count. The J gene is TRBJ2-2, the V gene TRBV12-3 or TRBV12-4; D not certain. The CDR3 totals 12 residues. V was clipped by 7 bases and J by 7 bases, with 10 bases between them. This chain's CDR3 is CASTPFDGELFF. Here the CDR3 DNA reads TGTGCCAGCACCCCTTTTGACGGGGAGCTGTTTTTT.

The chain uses TRBV15 and TRBJ2-3; a weak D match, TRBD1 (5 bases). Trimming removed 6 bases from V and 3 bases from J, with 10 bases in between. The CDR3 extends over 13 amino acids. Germline CDR1 is LNHNV and CDR2 is YYDKDF (reference sequence). The CDR3 loop is CATRLQGTDTQYF. As DNA, the CDR3 is TGTGCCACCAGGCTCCAGGGAACAGATACGCAGTATTTT.

J is TRBJ2-3 and V is TRBV5-1; 12 bases map to TRBD2. The V segment lost 0 bases and the J segment 2 bases; nucleotides outside the gene matches: 7. The germline CDR1 and CDR2 sequences are SGHRS and YFSETQ. The CDR3 has 18 residues. CDR3 DNA sequence: TGCGCCAGCAGCTTGGCAGTGACTAGCGGGAGTGACACAGATACGCAGTATTTT. Translating gives CASSLAVTSGSDTDTQYF.

J is TRBJ1-1 and V is TRBV15; 7 bases map to TRBD1. Looked up from germline, CDR1 is LNHNV and CDR2 is YYDKDF (reference sequence). The V gene end was trimmed by 3 bases and the J gene end by 3 bases; junction bases not matched to a gene: 4. This CDR3 spans 14 amino acids. The CDR3 spells CATSSFTGDTEAFF. As DNA, the CDR3 is TGTGCCACCAGCAGCTTTACAGGGGACACTGAAGCTTTCTTT.

This rearrangement joins TRBV18 to TRBJ2-1; D is unresolved. Trimming took 5 bases from V and 0 from J, leaving 5 bases between them. Germline CDR1 and CDR2: KGHSH and LQKENI. The CDR3 length is 13 residues. CDR3 sequence (DNA): TGTGCCAGCTCAGCTCTCTCCTACAATGAGCAGTTCTTC. It is translated as CASSALSYNEQFF.

This chain connects TRBV27 to TRBJ1-2, with 9 bases matching TRBD1. There are 13 residues in the CDR3. J gave up 5 bases and V 5 bases, and 3 bases lay outside the gene matches. Germline assignment: CDR1 MNHEY and CDR2 SMNVEV (reference sequence). The CDR3, as DNA: TGTGCCAGCAGTCCTGGGACAGGGTATGGCTACACCTTC. This sequence encodes CASSPGTGYGYTF.

The CDR3 nucleotides read TGCAGCGTGAGGACAGGAACCTACGAGCAGTACTTC. Translated: CSVRTGTYEQYF. The J gene is TRBJ2-7, the V gene TRBV29-1, with 7 bases aligning to TRBD1. This CDR3 has 12 amino acids. V dropped 6 bases and J dropped 2; count of bases not matched to a gene: 4. CDR1 is SQVTM and CDR2 is ANQGSEA in the germline V gene.

The chain carries TRBV18 and TRBJ1-3; 9 nucleotides align to TRBD1. Germline V lookup: CDR1 KGHSH, CDR2 LQKENI. This CDR3 region has 16 residues. With 5 bases clipped from V and 5 bases from J, the junction kept 10 bases outside the gene matches. The CDR3 spells CASSINRGPRRNTIYF. In DNA, the CDR3 is TGTGCCAGCTCAATTAACAGGGGGCCCAGGAGAAACACCATATATTTT. Full variable domain (missing parts from reference TRBV18 and TRBJ1-3): NAGVMQNPRHLVRRRGQEARLRCSPMKGHSHVYWYRQLPEEGLKFMVYLQKENIIDESGMPKERFSAEFPKEGPSILRIQQVVRGDSAAYFCASSINRGPRRNTIYFGEGSWLTVV.

To note about this clone: Other DNA sequences in the same sample also yield this CDR3. The rearrangement joins TRBV18 to TRBJ1-2; TRBD1 aligns across 8 bases. The CDR3 contains 13 residues. The V gene end was trimmed by 4 bases and the J gene end by 5 bases; junction bases not matched to a gene: 3. Germline CDR1 and CDR2: KGHSH and LQKENI. The CDR3 DNA is TGTGCCAGCTCACAGGACAGGGTATATGGCTACACCTTC. Translated, it gives CASSQDRVYGYTF.

The chain uses TRBV5-4 and TRBJ2-2; 9 bases fit TRBD2. CDR3 length equals 16 residues. V lost 4 bases, J lost 3 bases, and 7 bases stayed unmatched. Germline V gives CDR1 SGHNT, CDR2 YYREEE (reference sequence). CDR3 sequence reads: CASSLHSGRDTGELFF. The CDR3 DNA sequence: TGTGCCAGCAGCCTTCATAGCGGGAGAGACACCGGGGAGCTGTTTTTT.

Note on this clone: Other DNA sequences in this sample translate to the same CDR3. The chain couples TRBV4-3 to TRBJ2-7, with D possibly being TRBD2 (6 bases). Between the trimmed V and J ends, which lost 1 base and 4 bases, there was a span of 8 bases. Germline V lookup: CDR1 LGHNA, CDR2 YSLEER. The CDR3 totals 13 residues. The CDR3 loop reads CASSQVLAYEQYF. The CDR3 DNA reads as TGCGCCAGCAGCCAAGTACTAGCTTACGAGCAGTACTTC.

The J gene is TRBJ1-2, the V gene TRBV7-9; 8 positions agree with TRBD1. The CDR3 is 14 residues long. Germline trimming cut 5 bases from V and 8 bases from J; bases unmatched to any gene: 10. Germline V gene lookup returns CDR1 SEHNR and CDR2 FQNEAQ (reference sequence). This CDR3 is CASSPPTGVEGYTF. CDR3 DNA: TGTGCCAGCAGCCCCCCGACAGGGGTAGAGGGCTACACCTTC.

The chain employs TRBV5-6 and TRBJ2-3, with 8 bases aligning to TRBD1. The CDR3 covers 16 residues. Per the germline V gene, CDR1 is SGHDT and CDR2 is YYEEEE. Germline trimming cut 4 bases from V and 2 bases from J; bases unmatched to any gene: 9. The CDR3 protein is CASSRMTGEATDTQYF. The CDR3 DNA follows: TGTGCCAGCAGCCGAATGACAGGGGAAGCCACAGATACGCAGTATTTT.

The chain is built from TRBV6-5 and TRBJ2-5, with unresolved D. Germline V CDR1 and CDR2: MNHEY, SVGAGI. Trimming shortened V by 2 bases and J by 3 bases, and 4 bases separated the two germline ends. The CDR3 has 12 amino acids. For the CDR3, the DNA is TGTGCCAGCAGTTACGGGAAAGAGACCCAGTACTTC. As protein: CASSYGKETQYF.

CDR3 in amino acids: CASSPDRDNEQFF. The DNA for the CDR3 is TGTGCCAGCAGCCCGGACAGAGACAATGAGCAGTTCTTC. This chain connects TRBV7-6 to TRBJ2-1; D might be TRBD1 (6 bases). V was cut by 5 bases and J by 5 bases, with 10 bases left in between. The germline gives CDR1 SGHVS, CDR2 FNYEAQ. The CDR3 has 13 amino acids.

The sample holds a few counts of this clone. J is TRBJ1-2 and V is TRBV7-9; D not certain. The CDR3 covers 12 residues. V gave up 5 bases and J gave up 5 bases, with 9 bases separating them. Germline values: CDR1 SEHNR, CDR2 FQNEAQ (reference sequence). The CDR3 sequence: CASSPGQYGYTF. DNA for the CDR3: TGTGCCAGCAGCCCGGGCCAGTATGGCTACACCTTC.

The chain employs TRBV5-1 and TRBJ1-1; 10 positions agree with TRBD1. V was clipped by 3 bases and J by 2 bases; unmatched bases: 4. This CDR3 contains 15 residues. Germline CDR1 is SGHRS and CDR2 is YFSETQ. CDR3 nucleotide sequence: TGCGCCAGCAGCTGGGGGACAGGGGCAAACACTGAAGCTTTCTTT. It translates to CASSWGTGANTEAFF.